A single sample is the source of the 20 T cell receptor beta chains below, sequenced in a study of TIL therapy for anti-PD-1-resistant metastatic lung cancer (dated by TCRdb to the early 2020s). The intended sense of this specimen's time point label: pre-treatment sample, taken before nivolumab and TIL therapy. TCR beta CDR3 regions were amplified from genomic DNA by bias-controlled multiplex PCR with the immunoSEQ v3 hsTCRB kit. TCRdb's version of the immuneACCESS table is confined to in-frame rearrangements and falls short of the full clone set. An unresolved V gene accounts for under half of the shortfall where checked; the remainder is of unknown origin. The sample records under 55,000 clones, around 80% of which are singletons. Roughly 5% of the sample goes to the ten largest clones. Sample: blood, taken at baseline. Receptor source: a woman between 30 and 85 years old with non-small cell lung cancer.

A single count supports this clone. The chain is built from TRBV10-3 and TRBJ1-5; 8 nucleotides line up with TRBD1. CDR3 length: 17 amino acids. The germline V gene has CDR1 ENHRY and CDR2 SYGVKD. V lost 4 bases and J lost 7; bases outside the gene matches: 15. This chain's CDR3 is CAISGTAAAGGTQPQHF. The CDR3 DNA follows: TGTGCCATCAGTGGGACCGCGGCGGCAGGGGGCACACAGCCCCAGCATTTT.

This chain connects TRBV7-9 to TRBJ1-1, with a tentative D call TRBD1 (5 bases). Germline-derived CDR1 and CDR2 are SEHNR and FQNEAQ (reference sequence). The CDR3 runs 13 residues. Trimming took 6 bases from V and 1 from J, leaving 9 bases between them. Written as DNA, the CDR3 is TGTGCCAGCAGATCTACAGGGAACACTGAAGCTTTCTTT. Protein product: CASRSTGNTEAFF.

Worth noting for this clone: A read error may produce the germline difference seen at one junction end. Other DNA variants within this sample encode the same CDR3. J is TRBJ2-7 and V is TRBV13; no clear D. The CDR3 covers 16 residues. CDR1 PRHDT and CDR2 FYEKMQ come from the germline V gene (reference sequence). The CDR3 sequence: CASSHRTRRVSYEQYF. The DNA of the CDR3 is TGTGCTAGCAGCCATCGGACGAGAAGGGTGTCCTACGAGCAGTACTTC.

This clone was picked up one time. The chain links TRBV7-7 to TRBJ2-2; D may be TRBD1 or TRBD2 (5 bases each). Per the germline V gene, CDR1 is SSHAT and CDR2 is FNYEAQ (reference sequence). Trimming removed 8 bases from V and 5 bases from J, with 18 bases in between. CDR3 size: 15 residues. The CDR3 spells CASGQWTEGTGELFF. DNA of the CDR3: TGTGCCAGCGGGCAATGGACCGAGGGGACCGGGGAGCTGTTTTTT.

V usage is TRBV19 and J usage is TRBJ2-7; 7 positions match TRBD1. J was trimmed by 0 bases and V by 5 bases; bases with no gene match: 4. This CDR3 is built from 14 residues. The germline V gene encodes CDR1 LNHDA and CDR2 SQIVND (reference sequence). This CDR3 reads CASSSGQFSYEQYF. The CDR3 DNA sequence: TGTGCCAGTAGTTCGGGACAGTTCTCCTACGAGCAGTACTTC.

The DNA for the CDR3 is TGTGCCAGCAGCTTAAGTGAGGGAACCTACGAGCAGTACTTC. Amino acids: CASSLSEGTYEQYF. This chain uses TRBV11-2 with TRBJ2-7, with a tentative D call TRBD2 (5 bases). Between the trimmed V and J ends, which lost 2 bases and 2 bases, there was a span of 10 bases. Germline CDR1 and CDR2: SGHAT and FQNNGV. This CDR3 region has 14 residues.

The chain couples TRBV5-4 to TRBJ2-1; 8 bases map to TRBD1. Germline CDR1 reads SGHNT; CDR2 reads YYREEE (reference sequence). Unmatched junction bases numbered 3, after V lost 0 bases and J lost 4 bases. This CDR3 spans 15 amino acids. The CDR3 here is CASSLAQGAYNEQFF. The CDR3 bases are TGTGCCAGCAGCTTGGCCCAGGGGGCGTACAATGAGCAGTTCTTC.

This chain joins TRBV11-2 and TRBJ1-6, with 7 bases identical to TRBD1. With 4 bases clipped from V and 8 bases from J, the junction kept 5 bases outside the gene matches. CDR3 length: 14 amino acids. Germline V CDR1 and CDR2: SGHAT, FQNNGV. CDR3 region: CASSSGQFDSPLHF. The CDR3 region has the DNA TGTGCCAGCAGCTCGGGACAGTTTGATTCACCCCTCCACTTT.

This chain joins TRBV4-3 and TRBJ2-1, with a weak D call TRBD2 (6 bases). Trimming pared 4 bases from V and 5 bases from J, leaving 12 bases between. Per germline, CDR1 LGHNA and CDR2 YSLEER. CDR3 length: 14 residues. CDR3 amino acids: CASSPLGLNNEQFF. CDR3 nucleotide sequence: TGCGCCAGCAGCCCCTTGGGACTTAACAATGAGCAGTTCTTC.

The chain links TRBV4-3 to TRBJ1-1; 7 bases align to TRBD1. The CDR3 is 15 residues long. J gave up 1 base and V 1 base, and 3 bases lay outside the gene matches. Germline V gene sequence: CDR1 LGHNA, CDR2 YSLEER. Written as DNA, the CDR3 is TGCGCCAGCAGCCAAGTTGACAGGGAGAACACTGAAGCTTTCTTT. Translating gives CASSQVDRENTEAFF.

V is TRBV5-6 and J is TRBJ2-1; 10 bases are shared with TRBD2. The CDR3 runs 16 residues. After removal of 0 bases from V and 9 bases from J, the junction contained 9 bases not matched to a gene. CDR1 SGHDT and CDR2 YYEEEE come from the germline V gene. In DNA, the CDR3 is TGTGCCAGCAGCTTGGGGAGCGGGGGGGCCAGTGGTGAGCAGTTCTTC. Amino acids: CASSLGSGGASGEQFF.

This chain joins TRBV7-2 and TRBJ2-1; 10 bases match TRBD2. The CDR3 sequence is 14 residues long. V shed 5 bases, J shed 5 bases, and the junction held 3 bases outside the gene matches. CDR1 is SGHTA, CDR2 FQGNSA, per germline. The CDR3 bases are TGTGCCAGCAGCATTAGCGGGGGGCACAATGAGCAGTTCTTC. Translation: CASSISGGHNEQFF.

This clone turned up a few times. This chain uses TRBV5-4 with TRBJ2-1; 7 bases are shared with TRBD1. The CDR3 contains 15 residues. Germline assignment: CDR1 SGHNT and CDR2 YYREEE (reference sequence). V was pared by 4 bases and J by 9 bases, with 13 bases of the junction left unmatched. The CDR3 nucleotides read TGTGCCAGCAGCATAGACAGGGTCGGTACGGGTGAGCAGTTCTTC. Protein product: CASSIDRVGTGEQFF.

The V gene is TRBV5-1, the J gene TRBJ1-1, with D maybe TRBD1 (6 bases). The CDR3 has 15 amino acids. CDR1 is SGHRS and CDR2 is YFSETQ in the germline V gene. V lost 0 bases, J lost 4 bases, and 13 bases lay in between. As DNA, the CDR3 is TGCGCCAGCAGCTTGGGGACAGCCTTGGCCACTGAAGCTTTCTTT. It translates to CASSLGTALATEAFF.

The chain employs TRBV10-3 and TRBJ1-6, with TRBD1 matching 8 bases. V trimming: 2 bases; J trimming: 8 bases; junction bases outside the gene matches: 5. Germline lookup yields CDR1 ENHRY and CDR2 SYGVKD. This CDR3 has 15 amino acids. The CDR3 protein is CAISENQGADSPLHF. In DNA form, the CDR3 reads TGTGCCATCAGTGAGAACCAGGGGGCCGATTCACCCCTCCACTTT.

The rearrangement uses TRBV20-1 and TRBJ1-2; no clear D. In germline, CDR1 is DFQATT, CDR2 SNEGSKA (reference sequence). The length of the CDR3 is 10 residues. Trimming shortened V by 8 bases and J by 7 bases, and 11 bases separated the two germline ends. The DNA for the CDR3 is TGCAGTATTTTAGAATCTGGCTACACCTTC. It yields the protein CSILESGYTF.

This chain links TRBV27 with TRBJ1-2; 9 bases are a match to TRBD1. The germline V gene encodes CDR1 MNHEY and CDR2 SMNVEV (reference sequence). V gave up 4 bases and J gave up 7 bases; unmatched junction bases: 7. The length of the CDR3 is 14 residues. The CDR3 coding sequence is TGTGCCAGCAGTTCGCGGGGACAGGGCCGTGGCTACACCTTC. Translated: CASSSRGQGRGYTF.

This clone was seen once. The CDR3 sequence is CASSYGRGGEQYF. The CDR3 bases are TGTGCCAGCAGCTACGGCAGGGGTGGCGAGCAGTACTTC. The rearrangement links TRBV6-5 to TRBJ2-7, with a tentative D call TRBD1 (6 bases). The V gene's germline CDR1 is MNHEY and CDR2 SVGAGI. The CDR3 has 13 residues. With 6 bases removed from V and 6 bases from J, the gap between germline ends came to 15 bases.

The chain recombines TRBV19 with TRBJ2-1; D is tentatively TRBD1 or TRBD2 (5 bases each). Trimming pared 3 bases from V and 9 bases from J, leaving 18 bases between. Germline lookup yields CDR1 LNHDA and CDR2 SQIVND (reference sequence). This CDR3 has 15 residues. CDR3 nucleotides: TGTGCCAGTAGTATTGAGGGGTTCCGCGGAATTGAGCAGTTCTTC. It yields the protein CASSIEGFRGIEQFF.

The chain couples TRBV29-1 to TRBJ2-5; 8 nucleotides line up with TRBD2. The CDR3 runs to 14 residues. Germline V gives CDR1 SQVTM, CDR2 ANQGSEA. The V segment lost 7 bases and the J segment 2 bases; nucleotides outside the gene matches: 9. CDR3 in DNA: TGCAGCGCGATTACTAGCGGAGCACAAGAGACCCAGTACTTC. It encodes CSAITSGAQETQYF.